This T cell receptor beta chain is from a study of spatial heterogeneity in lung cancer. Study-level background: The study consistently detected more beta-chain than alpha-chain sequences. A unique TCR and UMI combination showed up more than ten times in raw reads, on average.

Findings and limits, study-wide: Relative to follow-up, resection was when ubiquitous expanded tumor TCRs appeared more in blood.

Concerning this clonotype: What it binds is not known.

Unique molecular identifiers tagged every individual TCR cDNA molecule. MiXCR was run by TCRdb on the 5' RACE reads, yielding one entry per CDR3 protein. The sample lists roughly 100,000 distinct CDR3 sequences; approximately 8.9% were seen once. CDR3 size: 14 residues. Trimming cost V 2 bases and J 1 base, with 8 bases left between them. The germline CDR1 and CDR2 sequences are DFQATT and SNEGSKA (reference sequence). Time point denoted: sample taken at primary tumor resection. Extraction of whole RNA from tumor, nontumor lung or frozen PBMC preceded unsorted sequencing. The receptor was isolated from a male donor with early-stage non-small cell lung cancer. The specimen was PBMCs, collected at surgery. This sequence joins TRBV20-1 and TRBJ2-2; D remains unclear. The CDR3 coding sequence is TGCAGTGCTAGAACGTATGGGAACACCGGGGAGCTGTTTTTT. Translated, it gives CSARTYGNTGELFF.